This T cell receptor (beta chain) stems from a study of CD8 T cells in ankylosing spondylitis. Study-level findings and limits: Before this, some motif variants had been reported in reactive arthritis synovial fluid and blood. Disease-associated clones were CD8+ and fairly uncommon in peripheral blood. According to the report, clones linked to the disease were significantly enriched in matched synovial fluid samples taken from ankylosing spondylitis patients. Ankylosing spondylitis blood appeared to be characterized by a TCR beta motif of 7 to 9 highly homologous variants.

Quantitative 5'-RACE with molecular barcodes produced the TCR beta libraries. Via MiXCR, TCRdb re-called the 5' RACE reads, giving one row per CDR3 protein. The table includes hundreds of thousands of distinct CDR3 sequences, 26% detected once. This CDR3 comprises 16 residues. Trimming took 7 bases from V and 0 from J, leaving 16 bases between them. As regards this clonotype: Its antigen is not known.

Sequences were obtained from blood, either unsorted or a sorted T cell fraction (not recorded which). The source is a male donor with ankylosing spondylitis. This chain links TRBV12-3 or TRBV12-4 with TRBJ1-3, with D tentatively TRBD1 (6 bases). DNA for the CDR3: TGTGCCAGCACTAACAGGGATGATCGCTCTGGAAACACCATATATTTT. It is translated as CASTNRDDRSGNTIYF.